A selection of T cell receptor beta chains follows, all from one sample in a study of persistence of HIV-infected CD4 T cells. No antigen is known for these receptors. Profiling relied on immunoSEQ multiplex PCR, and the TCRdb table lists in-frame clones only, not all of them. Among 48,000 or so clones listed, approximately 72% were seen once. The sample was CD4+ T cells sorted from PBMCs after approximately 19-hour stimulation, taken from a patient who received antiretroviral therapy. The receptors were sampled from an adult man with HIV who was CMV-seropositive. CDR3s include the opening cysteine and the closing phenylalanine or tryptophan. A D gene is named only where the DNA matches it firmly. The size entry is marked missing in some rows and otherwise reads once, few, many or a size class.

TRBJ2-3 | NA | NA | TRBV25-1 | CASKRTSTDTQYF | TGTGCCAGCAAGAGAACGAGCACAGATACGCAGTATTTT
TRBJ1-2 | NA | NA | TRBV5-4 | CASSLEGYSNYGYTF | TGTGCCAGCAGCTTGGAAGGGTACTCTAACTATGGCTACACCTTC
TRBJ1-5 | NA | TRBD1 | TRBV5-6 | CASSLLTGGSDQPQHF | TGTGCCAGCAGCTTGTTGACAGGGGGCTCCGATCAGCCCCAGCATTTT
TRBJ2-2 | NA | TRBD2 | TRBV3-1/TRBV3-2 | CASSQAGLAVTGELFF | TGTGCCAGCAGCCAAGCGGGACTAGCGGTCACCGGGGAGCTGTTTTTT
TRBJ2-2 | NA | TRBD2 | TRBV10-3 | CAISERAGRTRGAGELFF | TGTGCCATCAGTGAACGGGCAGGGCGGACTAGAGGTGCCGGGGAGCTGTTTTTT
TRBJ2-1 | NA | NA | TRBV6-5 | CASRGGRSSYNEQFF | TGTGCCAGCAGAGGCGGGCGGAGCTCCTACAATGAGCAGTTCTTC
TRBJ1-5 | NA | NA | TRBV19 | CASTPTRQSYNQPQHF | TGTGCCAGTACCCCAACGAGACAGTCTTACAATCAGCCCCAGCATTTT
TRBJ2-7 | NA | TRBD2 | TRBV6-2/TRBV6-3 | CASSYGGGPFLNEQYF | TGTGCCAGCAGTTATGGGGGAGGGCCTTTCCTCAACGAGCAGTACTTC
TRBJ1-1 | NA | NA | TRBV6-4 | CASSDYRDTEAFF | TGTGCCAGCAGTGACTACCGGGACACTGAAGCTTTCTTT
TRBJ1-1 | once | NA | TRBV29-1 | CSVQWGGTFNTEAFF | TGCAGCGTTCAATGGGGAGGGACATTTAACACTGAAGCTTTCTTT
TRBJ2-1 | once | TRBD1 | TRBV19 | CASSIAGTGGSQFF | TGTGCCAGTAGTATAGCCGGGACAGGGGGCTCACAGTTCTTC
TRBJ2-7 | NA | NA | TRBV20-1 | CSASNSEQYF | TGCAGTGCTAGTAATTCCGAGCAGTACTTC
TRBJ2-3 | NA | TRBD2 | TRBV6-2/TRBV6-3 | CASSYSAGGFGDTQYF | TGTGCCAGCAGTTACTCGGCGGGAGGGTTCGGAGATACGCAGTATTTT
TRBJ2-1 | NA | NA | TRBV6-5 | CASSLQGGYEQFF | TGTGCCAGCAGTTTACAGGGGGGGTATGAGCAGTTCTTC
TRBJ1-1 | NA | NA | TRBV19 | CASKDGGNTEAFF | TGTGCCAGTAAGGACGGGGGGAACACTGAAGCTTTCTTT
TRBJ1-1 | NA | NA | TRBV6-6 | CASSKDWGTEAFF | TGTGCCAGCAGCAAGGATTGGGGCACTGAAGCTTTCTTT
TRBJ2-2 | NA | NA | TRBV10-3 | CAIGRSGPRIAGELFF | TGTGCCATCGGCCGTTCCGGGCCTCGTATCGCCGGGGAGCTGTTTTTT
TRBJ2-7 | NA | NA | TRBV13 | CASSAGGPYEQYF | TGTGCCAGCAGCGCCGGGGGTCCCTACGAGCAGTACTTC
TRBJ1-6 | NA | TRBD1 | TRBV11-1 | CASRQGARLNSPLHF | TGTGCCAGCAGGCAGGGGGCGCGTCTGAATTCACCCCTCCACTTT
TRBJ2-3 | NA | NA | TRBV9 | CASSVAERDTQYF | TGTGCCAGCAGCGTAGCTGAGAGAGATACGCAGTATTTT
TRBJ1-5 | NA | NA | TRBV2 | CASSPPEGFGQPQHF | TGTGCCAGCAGCCCACCCGAGGGGTTTGGTCAGCCCCAGCATTTT
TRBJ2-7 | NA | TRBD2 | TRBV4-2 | CASSQDRRGGLSKEQYF | TGTGCCAGCAGCCAAGATCGGCGGGGGGGCCTATCTAAAGAGCAGTACTTC
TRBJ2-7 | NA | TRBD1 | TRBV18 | CASSPDRVSYEQYF | TGTGCCAGCTCACCCGACAGGGTCTCCTACGAGCAGTACTTC
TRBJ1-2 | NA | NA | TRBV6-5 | CASKRPGAVLGYTF | TGTGCCAGCAAGCGACCGGGGGCGGTGCTTGGCTACACCTTC
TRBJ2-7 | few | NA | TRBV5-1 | CASSLEGGAYYEQYF | TGCGCCAGCAGCTTGGAAGGCGGAGCCTACTACGAGCAGTACTTC
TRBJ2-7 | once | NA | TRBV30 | CAWSSRDEQYF | TGTGCCTGGAGTAGCAGGGACGAGCAGTACTTC
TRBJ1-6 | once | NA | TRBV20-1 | CSASWSGRTDSPLHF | TGCAGTGCTAGTTGGTCGGGACGGACGGATTCACCCCTCCACTTT
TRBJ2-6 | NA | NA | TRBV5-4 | CASSPQGARTGANVLTF | TGTGCCAGCAGCCCACAGGGTGCCCGGACTGGGGCCAACGTCCTGACTTTC
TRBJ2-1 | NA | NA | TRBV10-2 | CASSEARSSYNEQFF | TGCGCCAGCAGTGAGGCCCGGAGCTCCTACAATGAGCAGTTCTTC
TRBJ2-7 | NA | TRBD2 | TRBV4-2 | CASSQDRAGPSISYEQYF | TGTGCCAGCAGCCAAGATCGAGCGGGACCCTCTATCTCCTACGAGCAGTACTTC
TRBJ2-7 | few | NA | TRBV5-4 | CASSLVGGPYEQYF | TGTGCCAGCAGCTTGGTCGGCGGACCCTACGAGCAGTACTTC
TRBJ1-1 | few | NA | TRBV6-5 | CASSYMAEAFF | TGTGCCAGCAGTTACATGGCTGAAGCTTTCTTT
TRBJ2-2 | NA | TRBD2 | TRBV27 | CASSPFGGRQTGELFF | TGTGCCAGCAGTCCCTTTGGCGGGAGACAAACCGGGGAGCTGTTTTTT
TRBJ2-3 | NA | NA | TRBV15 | CATSRDIWTDTQYF | TGTGCCACCAGCAGAGATATATGGACAGATACGCAGTATTTT
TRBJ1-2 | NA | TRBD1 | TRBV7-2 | CASSSRDRPVRYGYTF | TGTGCCAGCAGCTCCCGGGACAGGCCGGTTCGCTATGGCTACACCTTC
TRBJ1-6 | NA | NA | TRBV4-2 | CASSQETASSYNSPLHF | TGTGCCAGCAGCCAAGAGACGGCGAGCTCCTATAATTCACCCCTCCACTTT
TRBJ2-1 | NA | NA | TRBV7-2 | CASSLSRSGWTSYNEQFF | TGTGCCAGCAGCTTATCAAGGAGCGGGTGGACATCCTACAATGAGCAGTTCTTC
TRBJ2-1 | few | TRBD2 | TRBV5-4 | CASSDASGNVVNEQFF | TGTGCCAGCAGCGACGCTAGCGGGAACGTGGTCAATGAGCAGTTCTTC